Presented here are 32 T cell receptor beta chains from one specimen sequenced in a study of blood T cell repertoires in COVID-19. Assay: immunoSEQ multiplex PCR; the TCRdb copy retains only in-frame clones and omits some. In the table there are 52,000 or so clones, around 84% of which are singletons. The sample taken for sequencing was peripheral blood. These receptors were collected from a human donor in a cohort sampled during active or convalescent COVID-19.

The chain links TRBV6-5 to TRBJ2-5; the match to TRBD2 covers 8 bases. The junction had 5 bases not matched to a gene; V was cut back by 5 bases and J by 6 bases. Germline V gene sequence: CDR1 MNHEY, CDR2 SVGAGI. This CDR3 is built from 13 residues. In nucleotides, the CDR3 is TGTGCCAGCAGTCCCGGGGGGGCGCAGACCCAGTACTTC. It is translated as CASSPGGAQTQYF.

The chain is built from TRBV3-1 (or the pseudogene TRBV3-2) and TRBJ2-1; a weak D match, TRBD2 (6 bases). Germline assignment: CDR1 LGHDT and CDR2 YNNKEL (reference sequence). The V end was cut by 1 base, the J end by 9 bases, with 10 bases between. The CDR3 has 13 amino acids. CDR3 DNA sequence: TGTGCCAGCAGCCAAGGGAGGGGCGGTGAGCAGTTCTTC. It codes for CASSQGRGGEQFF.

The genes are TRBV6-5 and TRBJ1-4; no reliable D call. Per the germline V gene, CDR1 is MNHEY and CDR2 is SVGAGI. This CDR3 contains 12 residues. Trimming pared 7 bases from V and 5 bases from J, leaving 8 bases between. The CDR3, as DNA: TGTGCCAGCAAACAGATGAATGAAAAACTGTTTTTT. Translation: CASKQMNEKLFF.

The DNA for the CDR3 is TGTGCCAGCAGCCCGCTGGGACTAGCGGGGAACACCGGGGAGCTGTTTTTT. Its protein product is CASSPLGLAGNTGELFF. The V and J genes are TRBV9 and TRBJ2-2; 12 nucleotides line up with TRBD2. CDR3 size: 17 residues. Germline CDR1 and CDR2: SGDLS and YYNGEE. Trimming at V came to 4 bases and at J to 1 base, leaving 5 bases not matched to a gene. The full variable domain, completed using reference TRBV9 and TRBJ2-2, is DSGVTQTPKHLITATGQRVTLRCSPRSGDLSVYWYQQSLDQGLQFLIQYYNGEERAKGNILERFSAQQFPDLHSELNLSSLELGDSALYFCASSPLGLAGNTGELFFGEGSRLTVL.

The J gene is TRBJ1-5, the V gene TRBV5-1; 9 nucleotides line up with TRBD1. CDR1 is SGHRS and CDR2 is YFSETQ in the germline V gene. With 4 bases clipped from V and 6 bases from J, the junction kept 8 bases outside the gene matches. The CDR3 has 15 amino acids. The CDR3 DNA is TGCGCCAGCAGCCCGCGGACAGGGGAACGTCAGCCCCAGCATTTT. As protein: CASSPRTGERQPQHF.

This clone was counted a single time. J is TRBJ2-1 and V is TRBV5-1, with 14 bases fitting TRBD2. CDR1 is SGHRS and CDR2 is YFSETQ in the germline V gene. The length of the CDR3 is 17 residues. V shed 3 bases and J 0 bases; nucleotides not matched to a gene: 2. The CDR3 here is CASSSGTSGGSYNEQFF. In nucleotides, the CDR3 is TGCGCCAGCAGCTCCGGGACTAGCGGGGGCTCCTACAATGAGCAGTTCTTC.

V is TRBV30 and J is TRBJ1-6; unclear D gene. Germline V lookup: CDR1 GTSNPN, CDR2 SVGIG (reference sequence). The CDR3 sequence is 15 residues long. V lost 2 bases to trimming and J lost 7 bases, with 15 bases between them. CDR3 amino acids: CAWSLGWGGNSPLHF. CDR3 coding DNA: TGTGCCTGGAGTCTCGGGTGGGGAGGGAATTCACCCCTCCACTTT.

The chain joins TRBV6-5 to TRBJ1-5; tentative D call: TRBD1 (5 bases). CDR1 is MNHEY and CDR2 is SVGAGI in the germline V gene. The CDR3 runs 15 residues. V dropped 8 bases and J dropped 4 bases, with 18 bases sitting between them. The DNA for the CDR3 is TGTGCCAGCGGTCAGGGATACTCTAGGAATCAGCCCCAGCATTTT. Translated: CASGQGYSRNQPQHF.

The chain links TRBV6-5 to TRBJ2-5; TRBD1 matches at 9 bases. The CDR3 runs to 14 residues. CDR1 and CDR2 from the germline V gene are MNHEY and SVGAGI. Germline trimming cut 5 bases from V and 2 bases from J; bases unmatched to any gene: 3. The CDR3 protein is CASSQDRGQETQYF. CDR3 nucleotides: TGTGCCAGCAGTCAGGACAGGGGTCAAGAGACCCAGTACTTC.

This chain connects TRBV18 to TRBJ1-3; the D gene is possibly TRBD1 (6 bases). This CDR3 spans 15 amino acids. Trimming cost V 2 bases and J 0 bases, with 8 bases left between them. Germline assignment: CDR1 KGHSH and CDR2 LQKENI. CDR3 DNA: TGTGCCAGCTCACCAGAGGGGGTCTCTGGAAACACCATATATTTT. It translates to CASSPEGVSGNTIYF.

This rearrangement joins TRBV10-3 to TRBJ2-7, with D perhaps TRBD1 (6 bases). V dropped 3 bases and J dropped 0 bases, with 12 bases sitting between them. The CDR3 spans 15 residues. CDR1 is ENHRY, CDR2 SYGVKD, per germline. The DNA of the CDR3 is TGTGCCATCAGTGATTGGGGGCTCCACTCCTACGAGCAGTACTTC. Its protein is CAISDWGLHSYEQYF.

The rearrangement links TRBV5-1 to TRBJ1-1; 7 nucleotides match TRBD1. There are 14 residues in the CDR3. Unmatched junction bases numbered 6, after V lost 4 bases and J lost 3 bases. The V gene's germline CDR1 is SGHRS and CDR2 YFSETQ. CDR3 amino acids: CASSTTGTYTEAFF. The DNA for the CDR3 is TGCGCCAGCAGCACGACAGGGACGTACACTGAAGCTTTCTTT.

This chain connects TRBV7-9 to TRBJ2-1; no clear D. The germline V gene has CDR1 SEHNR and CDR2 FQNEAQ (reference sequence). V lost 6 bases to trimming and J lost 0 bases, with 15 bases between them. The CDR3 runs 16 residues. CDR3 sequence: CASSHPARSSYNEQFF. In DNA form, the CDR3 reads TGTGCCAGCAGTCACCCTGCCCGGAGCTCCTACAATGAGCAGTTCTTC. The variable domain in full, with the rest retrieved from reference TRBV7-9 and TRBJ2-1, is DTGVSQNPRHKITKRGQNVTFRCDPISEHNRLYWYRQTLGQGPEFLTYFQNEAQLEKSRLLSDRFSAERPKGSFSTLEIQRTEQGDSAMYLCASSHPARSSYNEQFFGPGTRLTVL.

The chain is built from TRBV7-2 and TRBJ2-2; D possibly corresponds to TRBD1 (5 bases). CDR3 length equals 14 residues. The germline V and J ends were trimmed by 5 bases and 7 bases, with 14 bases remaining between them. Germline V CDR1 and CDR2: SGHTA, FQGNSA. For the CDR3, the DNA is TGTGCCAGCAGCAACTGGGGCTCGGGCGGGGAGCTGTTTTTT. Translation: CASSNWGSGGELFF.

V gene TRBV5-6 combines with J gene TRBJ1-2; 7 nucleotides line up with TRBD1. Germline V gene data show CDR1 as SGHDT and CDR2 as YYEEEE. There are 15 residues in the CDR3. J lost 1 base, V lost 6 bases, and 9 bases had no gene match. The CDR3 DNA reads TGTGCCAGCACCCCGCGGGACAGATATAACTATGGCTACACCTTC. Residues: CASTPRDRYNYGYTF.

J is TRBJ2-7 and V is TRBV6-5; no clear D gene. This CDR3 comprises 14 residues. V lost 7 bases and J 7 bases, leaving 20 bases between the germline ends. Germline lookup yields CDR1 MNHEY and CDR2 SVGAGI. DNA of the CDR3: TGTGCCAGCAACCCCCGCTCCCAAACACAGGAGCAGTACTTC. This gives the protein CASNPRSQTQEQYF.

This clone was counted a few times. V usage is TRBV6-6 and J usage is TRBJ1-5; D call uncertain. The CDR3 length is 15 residues. V lost 0 bases, J lost 5 bases, and 11 bases lay in between. Germline V CDR1 and CDR2: MNHNY, SVGAGI (reference sequence). CDR3 in DNA: TGTGCCAGCAGTTACTCAAGAGGGAACGATCAGCCCCAGCATTTT. Translation: CASSYSRGNDQPQHF.

The chain joins TRBV20-1 to TRBJ1-2; no definite D call. CDR3 length equals 13 residues. Looked up from germline, CDR1 is DFQATT and CDR2 is SNEGSKA (reference sequence). V shed 3 bases and J shed 4 bases, with 12 bases lying between them. CDR3 nucleotides: TGCAGTGCTAGTACCACCGGGATCTATGGCTACACCTTC. Protein product: CSASTTGIYGYTF.

The chain is built from TRBV27 and TRBJ2-2; 10 nucleotides align to TRBD1. V trimming: 6 bases; J trimming: 4 bases; junction bases outside the gene matches: 2. This CDR3 region has 14 residues. Germline CDR1 MNHEY, CDR2 SMNVEV (reference sequence). DNA of the CDR3: TGTGCCAGCAGGGGACAGGGGCGCACCGGGGAGCTGTTTTTT. This translates into CASRGQGRTGELFF.

CDR3 amino acids: CASSGGTVNNEQFF. In nucleotides, the CDR3 is TGTGCCAGCAGCGGGGGGACAGTTAACAATGAGCAGTTCTTC. J is TRBJ2-1 and V is TRBV5-6, with D tentatively TRBD1 (7 bases). V lost 4 bases, J lost 5 bases, and 13 bases lay in between. The CDR3 consists of 14 residues. Germline CDR1 reads SGHDT; CDR2 reads YYEEEE.

This clone was detected only once. CDR3 nucleotides: TGTGCCAGCAGCTTAGCCCGGACAGGGGGGCATAACTATGGCTACACCTTC. It yields the protein CASSLARTGGHNYGYTF. This sequence joins TRBV11-3 and TRBJ1-2, with 10 bases fitting TRBD1. Trimming at V came to 1 base and at J to 1 base, leaving 6 bases not matched to a gene. CDR1 is SGHNT and CDR2 is YENEEA in the germline V gene. There are 17 residues in the CDR3.

The chain employs TRBV5-1 and TRBJ1-5; D not resolved. This CDR3 is built from 13 residues. CDR1 is SGHRS, CDR2 YFSETQ, per germline. The ends were cut back, 2 bases at V and 7 bases at J, with 10 bases in the middle. CDR3 amino acids: CASSFPEGQPQHF. CDR3 nucleotide sequence: TGCGCCAGCAGCTTTCCGGAGGGACAGCCCCAGCATTTT.

The chain recombines TRBV10-1 with TRBJ2-7; 14 nucleotides align to TRBD2. After removal of 8 bases from V and 2 bases from J, the junction contained 5 bases not matched to a gene. Per the germline V gene, CDR1 is WNHNN and CDR2 is SYGVQD (reference sequence). The CDR3 contains 15 residues. The DNA for the CDR3 is TGCGCCAGCGGGACTAGCGGGAGAGGGGCCTACGAGCAGTACTTC. This translates into CASGTSGRGAYEQYF.

This clone occurred once. V and J are TRBV18 and TRBJ2-7; weak D call: TRBD2 (5 bases). Deletions cut 4 bases from V and 12 bases from J, with 19 bases between. The CDR3 runs 13 residues. From germline, CDR1 is KGHSH and CDR2 LQKENI. CDR3 sequence reads: CASSQAGVNEGYF. CDR3 nucleotides: TGTGCCAGCTCACAGGCCGGGGTTAATGAGGGGTACTTC.

This chain connects TRBV2 to TRBJ2-7; possible D gene TRBD1, 6 bases. V dropped 6 bases and J dropped 1 base, with 22 bases sitting between them. The CDR3 length is 17 residues. Germline V gene data show CDR1 as SNHLY and CDR2 as FYNNEI. The CDR3 sequence is CASSETRTAEISYEQYF. CDR3 sequence (DNA): TGTGCCAGCAGCGAAACGAGGACAGCCGAAATTTCCTACGAGCAGTACTTC.

V usage is TRBV27 and J usage is TRBJ2-2; D gene ambiguous. The CDR3 is 11 residues long. The germline V gene has CDR1 MNHEY and CDR2 SMNVEV (reference sequence). Trimming took off 7 bases at V and 7 bases at J, with 7 bases between the two ends. As DNA, the CDR3 is TGTGCCAGCACCCTTAGCGGGGAGCTGTTTTTT. Translation gives CASTLSGELFF.

The chain combines TRBV29-1 with TRBJ2-3; D is unclear. This CDR3 is 12 amino acids long. CDR1 is SQVTM, CDR2 ANQGSEA, per germline. V was clipped by 3 bases and J by 2 bases, with 6 bases between them. This CDR3 is CSVDRLTDTQYF. The CDR3 region has the DNA TGCAGCGTTGATAGACTCACAGATACGCAGTATTTT.

J is TRBJ1-6 and V is TRBV12-3 or TRBV12-4, with a weak D call TRBD1 (5 bases). V dropped 7 bases and J dropped 7 bases, with 11 bases sitting between them. The CDR3 totals 13 residues. In nucleotides, the CDR3 is TGTGCCAGCAATATTCAGGGAAATTCACCCCTCCACTTT. Translating gives CASNIQGNSPLHF.

The chain joins TRBV5-1 to TRBJ2-5; 8 nucleotides align to TRBD2. Germline assignment: CDR1 SGHRS and CDR2 YFSETQ. V was clipped by 0 bases and J by 4 bases; unmatched bases: 11. This CDR3 contains 17 residues. CDR3 residues: CASSLVLAGGIGETQYF. The DNA for the CDR3 is TGCGCCAGCAGCTTGGTCTTGGCGGGGGGAATTGGAGAGACCCAGTACTTC.

Points on this clone: One end of the junction varies from germline; a read error may be responsible. The V call is TRBV5-1, the J call TRBJ2-7, with 7 positions matching TRBD2. The germline gives CDR1 SGHRS, CDR2 YFSETQ. The CDR3 length is 14 residues. The CDR3 DNA reads TGCGCCAGCAGTTTGGGGGACTACCCCTACGAGCAGTACTTC. Amino acids: CASSLGDYPYEQYF.

The chain couples TRBV7-2 to TRBJ2-7; D is unresolved. Deletions cut 1 base from V and 2 bases from J, with 12 bases between. The germline gives CDR1 SGHTA, CDR2 FQGNSA. This CDR3 is built from 15 residues. The CDR3 DNA follows: TGTGCCAGCAGCTTAGAAGCGTTAGGCCCCTACGAGCAGTACTTC. This encodes CASSLEALGPYEQYF.

The chain links TRBV19 to TRBJ1-6, with 9 positions matching TRBD1. Germline CDR1 and CDR2: LNHDA and SQIVND (reference sequence). The CDR3 covers 15 residues. J lost 10 bases, V lost 8 bases, and 12 bases had no gene match. The CDR3 loop is CASAYQGQGTSPLHF. The CDR3 bases are TGTGCCAGTGCCTACCAGGGACAGGGTACCTCACCCCTCCACTTT. The full variable domain, rest sourced from reference TRBV19 and TRBJ1-6, is DGGITQSPKYLFRKEGQNVTLSCEQNLNHDAMYWYRQDPGQGLRLIYYSQIVNDFQKGDIAEGYSVSREKKESFPLTVTSAQKNPTAFYLCASAYQGQGTSPLHFGNGTRLTVT.